A single sample is the source of the 7 T cell receptor beta chains below, sequenced in a study of blood T cell repertoires in COVID-19. Here immunoSEQ multiplex PCR was the method, and the copy in TCRdb shows in-frame clones only, minus some. The sample carries about 330,000 clones, roughly 90% recorded once. The specimen sequenced was peripheral blood. Source of these receptors: a woman between 45 and 60 years old with active or convalescent COVID-19.

The chain carries TRBV4-1 and TRBJ1-1; the D gene is possibly TRBD1 (5 bases). Germline lookup yields CDR1 MGHRA and CDR2 YSYEKL. This CDR3 spans 15 amino acids. Deletions cut 0 bases from V and 0 bases from J, with 8 bases between. CDR3 sequence (DNA): TGCGCCAGCAGCCAAGAAGAGACAGTGAACACTGAAGCTTTCTTT. Translating gives CASSQEETVNTEAFF.

This chain links TRBV18 with TRBJ1-4; D not certain. Deletions cut 5 bases from V and 5 bases from J, with 12 bases between. This CDR3 contains 14 residues. CDR1 and CDR2 from the germline V gene are KGHSH and LQKENI. The CDR3 loop is CASSIGNTNEKLFF. CDR3 coding DNA: TGTGCCAGCTCAATCGGGAATACAAATGAAAAACTGTTTTTT.

The V call is TRBV7-2, the J call TRBJ2-6, with a weak D call TRBD2 (5 bases). The CDR3 consists of 13 residues. Trimming stripped 3 bases from V and 13 bases from J, with 13 bases between. The germline V gene has CDR1 SGHTA and CDR2 FQGNSA. The CDR3 protein is CASSFAGLRVLTF. The DNA for the CDR3 is TGTGCCAGCAGCTTCGCGGGCCTAAGGGTCCTGACTTTC.

In its sample, this clone was seen a few times. The CDR3 spells CASSPGRQGAGELFF. The DNA of the CDR3 is TGTGCCAGCTCACCAGGGAGACAGGGAGCCGGGGAGCTGTTTTTT. V gene TRBV18 combines with J gene TRBJ2-2; 7 bases are shared with TRBD1. There are 15 residues in the CDR3. Per the germline V gene, CDR1 is KGHSH and CDR2 is LQKENI. V was clipped by 2 bases and J by 6 bases; unmatched bases: 6.

CDR3 sequence reads: CASSFTGRGGDGYTF. CDR3 sequence (DNA): TGTGCCAGCAGCTTTACAGGGCGAGGGGGAGATGGCTACACCTTC. This rearrangement joins TRBV7-9 to TRBJ1-2; the D gene is possibly TRBD1 (6 bases). Germline V gene lookup returns CDR1 SEHNR and CDR2 FQNEAQ (reference sequence). This CDR3 has 15 amino acids. The V end lost 3 bases, the J end lost 6 bases, and 17 bases lay between the germline ends.

This chain connects TRBV27 to TRBJ1-2, with TRBD1 matching over 9 bases. From germline, CDR1 is MNHEY and CDR2 SMNVEV (reference sequence). This CDR3 is built from 15 residues. V lost 2 bases, J lost 4 bases, and 5 bases stayed unmatched. The CDR3 bases are TGTGCCAGCAGTTTACGGGGACAGGGACCCTATGGCTACACCTTC. It codes for CASSLRGQGPYGYTF.

The chain recombines TRBV4-3 with TRBJ2-7, with TRBD2 identical over 9 bases. From germline, CDR1 is LGHNA and CDR2 YSLEER. V lost 3 bases, J lost 3 bases, and 6 bases stayed unmatched. This CDR3 contains 15 residues. The CDR3 here is CASSQGGLANYEQYF. In nucleotides, the CDR3 is TGCGCCAGCAGCCAGGGGGGACTAGCCAACTACGAGCAGTACTTC.